These T cell receptor beta chains were read from a single sample in a study of shared clonotypes between healthy human individuals. Sequenced by immunoSEQ multiplex PCR; TCRdb stores in-frame clones only, minus some. The repertoire includes roughly 2,300,000 clones, around 90% of them detected once, and around 0.4% sits in the top ten. Sequencing was carried out using naive CD4+ T cells from PBMCs. These receptors all come from a man aged 18 to 30 in good health. Some clones in this sample may be carry-over from other donors' samples. CDR3s include the opening cysteine and the closing phenylalanine or tryptophan. A D gene is named only where the DNA matches it firmly. Clone size is not always given. Where it is, it says once, few, many or a class for expanded clones.

TRBV6-5	TRBD1	TRBJ2-2	-	TGTGCCAGCAGCCGGGACAGGGAACAGCTGTTTTTT	CASSRDREQLFF
TRBV4-2	-	TRBJ1-3	-	TGTGCCAGCAGCCAAGAACCGGGCTCTGGAAACACCATATATTTT	CASSQEPGSGNTIYF
TRBV7-3	-	TRBJ2-7	-	TGTGCCAGCAGCACCACGAGCTCCTACGAGCAGTACTTC	CASSTTSSYEQYF
TRBV28	TRBD1	TRBJ1-2	few	TGTGCCAGCAGTTCCACTACAGGGGGTCCTCAGATCTATGGCTACACCTTC	CASSSTTGGPQIYGYTF
TRBV9	-	TRBJ2-5	once	TGTGCCAGCAGCGCGGAAATAGGACCTCAGTACTTC	CASSAEIGPQYF
TRBV28	-	TRBJ1-1	-	TGTGCCAGCACCCACCCCCCGTCCGGAGCTTTCTTT	CASTHPPSGAFF
TRBV2	TRBD2	TRBJ2-7	-	TGTGCCAGCAGCGGGACTAAATACTCCTACGAGCAGTACTTC	CASSGTKYSYEQYF
TRBV5-6	-	TRBJ2-2	once	TGTGCCAGCAGCTTCGAGAGGCGTAACACCGGGGAGCTGTTTTTT	CASSFERRNTGELFF
TRBV6-6	-	TRBJ2-3	-	TGTGCCAGCAGCCCCAGGGCAGGGGCGGCAGATACGCAGTATTTT	CASSPRAGAADTQYF
TRBV5-4	-	TRBJ2-7	-	TGTGCCAGCAGCCCTAGGACGGGACGACTACACGAGCAGTACTTC	CASSPRTGRLHEQYF
TRBV18	-	TRBJ2-3	-	TGTGCCAGCTCACCACCCCAGAGCACAGATACGCAGTATTTT	CASSPPQSTDTQYF
TRBV7-3	TRBD2	TRBJ2-1	-	TGTGCCAGCAGCTTAGGGACTAGCGGGAGGATCGGTTCCTACAATGAGCAGTTCTTC	CASSLGTSGRIGSYNEQFF
TRBV5-6	-	TRBJ1-1	-	TGTGCCAGCAGCTTGCCCCTGGGAACTGAAGCTTTCTTT	CASSLPLGTEAFF
TRBV28	-	TRBJ1-3	-	TGTGCCAGCAGTTTATCAGGGAGTGGAAACACCATATATTTT	CASSLSGSGNTIYF
TRBV5-1	-	TRBJ2-5	-	TGCGCCAGCAGCCCGATGGATTTTGAGACCCAGTACTTC	CASSPMDFETQYF
TRBV19	-	TRBJ2-1	-	TGTGCCAGTAGTAAGAGGGGCAATGAGCAGTTCTTC	CASSKRGNEQFF
TRBV19	TRBD1	TRBJ1-2	-	TGTGCCAGTAGTATCTCGTGGACAGGGGCAAGGGATGGCTACACCTTC	CASSISWTGARDGYTF